This is a list of T cell receptor beta chains from one sample in a study of early T cells in non-severe SARS-CoV-2 infection. TCRdb re-analysed the 5' RACE reads in MiXCR, keeping a single row per CDR3 protein. This sample has about 97,000 distinct CDR3 sequences, with roughly 11% found just once. The sequencing here drew on whole blood, taken at baseline. These receptor sequences come from an adult who was a healthcare worker with PCR-confirmed SARS-CoV-2 infection or an uninfected control (not recorded which). Each CDR3 is given with its conserved first and last residue. The D gene is left open where the match is weak. Clone size, where shown, is once, few, many, or a class for clones that have expanded.

cdr3_aa | cdr3_nt | j_call | d_call | cdr3_length | clone_size | v_call
CASSPRTLYNEQFF | TGTGCCAGCAGCCCCCGGACTCTTTACAATGAGCAGTTCTTC | TRBJ2-1 | . | 14 | many | TRBV7-8
CASSRRGSVYGYTF | TGTGCCAGCAGCCGAAGGGGGTCCGTCTATGGCTACACCTTC | TRBJ1-2 | . | 14 | . | TRBV28
CASSTGGYENTIYF | TGTGCCAGCAGCACAGGGGGATACGAAAACACCATATATTTT | TRBJ1-3 | TRBD1 | 14 | few | TRBV12-3/TRBV12-4
CASTKGGPQPQHF | TGTGCCAGCACCAAAGGGGGGCCTCAGCCCCAGCATTTT | TRBJ1-5 | . | 13 | many | TRBV21-1
CSVGGYEQPQHF | TGCAGCGTTGGAGGGTACGAACAGCCCCAGCATTTT | TRBJ1-5 | . | 12 | . | TRBV29-1
CASSLRGAPTDTQYF | TGTGCCAGCAGCTTACGTGGGGCTCCCACAGATACGCAGTATTTT | TRBJ2-3 | . | 15 | many | TRBV7-3
CASSSGQANTGELFF | TGTGCCAGCAGTTCCGGACAGGCGAACACCGGGGAGCTGTTTTTT | TRBJ2-2 | TRBD1 | 15 | few | TRBV27
CSAPRLAGISEQYF | TGCAGTGCTCCCAGACTAGCGGGGATAAGCGAGCAGTACTTC | TRBJ2-7 | TRBD2 | 14 | . | TRBV20-1
CASSKADYRNEQFF | TGTGCCAGCAGCAAAGCCGACTACCGGAATGAGCAGTTCTTC | TRBJ2-1 | . | 14 | few | TRBV21-1
CASSHNGGWQFF | TGTGCCAGCAGTCATAACGGGGGATGGCAGTTCTTC | TRBJ2-1 | . | 12 | . | TRBV12-3/TRBV12-4
CASSQDRGPSYEQYF | TGCGCCAGCAGCCAAGATAGGGGGCCGTCCTACGAGCAGTACTTC | TRBJ2-7 | TRBD1 | 15 | many | TRBV4-1
CASSPRGGAGTDTQYF | TGTGCCAGCAGCCCCCGTGGGGGCGCCGGCACAGATACGCAGTATTTT | TRBJ2-3 | . | 16 | few | TRBV7-9
CASSLRGTSGRNEQFF | TGTGCCAGCAGTTTAAGGGGGACTAGCGGGAGAAATGAGCAGTTCTTC | TRBJ2-1 | TRBD2 | 16 | many | TRBV27
CAISGTGTGELFF | TGTGCCATCAGCGGGACAGGCACCGGGGAGCTGTTTTTT | TRBJ2-2 | TRBD1 | 13 | few | TRBV10-3
CASSFAGDRYYNEQFF | TGTGCCAGCAGCTTTGCGGGGGACAGGTACTACAATGAGCAGTTCTTC | TRBJ2-1 | . | 16 | few | TRBV12-1
CASTKDGFNEQFF | TGTGCCAGCACCAAGGACGGATTCAATGAGCAGTTCTTC | TRBJ2-1 | . | 13 | few | TRBV11-1
CASSTEGAYEQYF | TGCGCCAGCAGCACGGAGGGTGCTTACGAGCAGTACTTC | TRBJ2-7 | . | 13 | many | TRBV5-1
CSARGSTSGGPTDTQYF | TGCAGTGCTAGGGGTAGCACTAGCGGGGGGCCTACAGATACGCAGTATTTT | TRBJ2-3 | TRBD2 | 17 | . | TRBV20-1
CASSYPQGANHEQYF | TGTGCCAGCAGTTATCCACAGGGGGCAAATCACGAGCAGTACTTC | TRBJ2-7 | TRBD1 | 15 | few | TRBV6-2/TRBV6-3
CASSPNLAGSYNEQFF | TGTGCCAGCAGTCCAAATCTAGCGGGAAGCTACAATGAGCAGTTCTTC | TRBJ2-1 | TRBD2 | 16 | . | TRBV11-2
CSADGGLVSDTQYF | TGCAGCGCTGACGGGGGACTAGTTTCAGATACGCAGTATTTT | TRBJ2-3 | TRBD2 | 14 | few | TRBV29-1
CASSPSQSGSPYNEQFF | TGCGCCAGCAGTCCAAGTCAAAGCGGGAGCCCCTACAATGAGCAGTTCTTC | TRBJ2-1 | TRBD2 | 17 | . | TRBV4-1
CASSSWEDTQYF | TGTGCCAGCAGCTCCTGGGAAGATACGCAGTATTTT | TRBJ2-3 | . | 12 | few | TRBV5-6
CASSLGLGFTDTQYF | TGTGCCAGCAGCTTAGGGTTAGGTTTCACAGATACGCAGTATTTT | TRBJ2-3 | . | 15 | . | TRBV7-2
CASSYTGTDSYEQYF | TGCGCCAGCAGCTATACCGGGACGGACTCCTACGAGCAGTACTTC | TRBJ2-7 | . | 15 | many | TRBV5-1
CSVEEPASGQTQYF | TGCAGCGTTGAAGAACCGGCCTCAGGGCAAACCCAGTACTTC | TRBJ2-5 | . | 14 | few | TRBV29-1
CATSREDVGVNTIYF | TGTGCCACCAGCAGAGAAGACGTGGGGGTGAACACCATATATTTT | TRBJ1-3 | . | 15 | few | TRBV15
CASSFPSVGEQFF | TGTGCCAGCAGTTTCCCTAGCGTCGGTGAGCAGTTCTTC | TRBJ2-1 | . | 13 | many | TRBV12-3/TRBV12-4
CASGARPGASYNEQFF | TGTGCTAGTGGTGCCCGTCCCGGGGCATCCTACAATGAGCAGTTCTTC | TRBJ2-1 | . | 16 | . | TRBV12-5
CSASDRSIYNEQFF | TGCAGTGCTAGCGACAGGTCAATATACAATGAGCAGTTCTTC | TRBJ2-1 | . | 14 | many | TRBV20-1
CASSIRGFGHRQPQHF | TGTGCCAGTAGTATAAGGGGTTTCGGACACCGGCAGCCCCAGCATTTT | TRBJ1-5 | . | 16 | many | TRBV19
CASRDRGNTIYF | TGTGCCAGCAGGGACAGAGGAAACACCATATATTTT | TRBJ1-3 | . | 12 | . | TRBV27
CASNQGDATNEKLFF | TGTGCCAGCAACCAGGGAGATGCAACTAATGAAAAACTGTTTTTT | TRBJ1-4 | . | 15 | few | TRBV7-2
CASTEGGRLFLGANVLTF | TGCGCCAGCACAGAGGGCGGTCGACTATTTTTAGGGGCCAACGTCCTGACTTTC | TRBJ2-6 | . | 18 | few | TRBV5-1
CASSPDYLTRGRAKNIQYF | TGTGCCAGCAGCCCCGACTACCTGACACGGGGAAGGGCCAAAAACATTCAGTACTTC | TRBJ2-4 | . | 19 | many | TRBV7-8
CASSPRLAGVNEQFF | TGTGCCAGCAGCCCCAGACTAGCGGGGGTCAATGAGCAGTTCTTC | TRBJ2-1 | TRBD2 | 15 | many | TRBV6-6
CSARAREGGIAGGRDIYEQYF | TGCAGTGCTAGAGCACGGGAGGGAGGTATAGCGGGGGGCCGGGATATATACGAGCAGTACTTC | TRBJ2-7 | TRBD2 | 21 | many | TRBV20-1
CASSINNEQFF | TGTGCCAGCAGCATCAACAATGAGCAGTTCTTC | TRBJ2-1 | . | 11 | . | TRBV7-6
CASSLAGPREETQYF | TGCGCCAGCAGCTTGGCCGGGCCTAGAGAAGAGACCCAGTACTTC | TRBJ2-5 | . | 15 | . | TRBV5-1
CATTPTGTAYEQYF | TGCGCCACAACACCGACCGGGACTGCCTACGAGCAGTACTTC | TRBJ2-7 | . | 14 | few | TRBV10-2
CASSPRSTSGRAEQYF | TGTGCCAGCAGCCCACGCTCGACTAGCGGGAGGGCGGAGCAGTACTTC | TRBJ2-7 | TRBD2 | 16 | many | TRBV7-9
CASSFALGGPIEQFF | TGTGCCAGCAGCTTCGCACTGGGAGGGCCAATTGAGCAGTTCTTC | TRBJ2-1 | TRBD2 | 15 | few | TRBV7-8
CASRTGFLRSYNEQFF | TGTGCCAGCAGGACAGGGTTCCTGCGGTCCTACAATGAGCAGTTCTTC | TRBJ2-1 | TRBD1 | 16 | few | TRBV27
CASRRLSGGGHAFYNEQFF | TGTGCCAGCAGGCGTCTAAGCGGGGGGGGCCATGCGTTCTACAATGAGCAGTTCTTC | TRBJ2-1 | TRBD2 | 19 | many | TRBV6-5
CASSLGSGGRDNEQFF | TGTGCCAGCAGCTTAGGTAGTGGCGGGAGAGACAATGAGCAGTTCTTC | TRBJ2-1 | TRBD2 | 16 | . | TRBV7-3
CASSVGARGHSPLHF | TGTGCCAGCAGCGTAGGGGCCAGGGGACATTCACCCCTCCACTTT | TRBJ1-6 | . | 15 | many | TRBV9
CASSDLDSTDTQYF | TGTGCCAGCAGTGACTTGGACAGCACAGATACGCAGTATTTT | TRBJ2-3 | . | 14 | many | TRBV2
CASSQVGLAGGKTDTQYF | TGTGCCAGCAGCCAAGTCGGACTAGCGGGGGGGAAGACAGATACGCAGTATTTT | TRBJ2-3 | TRBD2 | 18 | few | TRBV3-1
CATMPSTGRKDTQYF | TGTGCCACCATGCCTTCGACCGGGAGAAAGGATACGCAGTATTTT | TRBJ2-3 | . | 15 | few | TRBV24-1
CASTGQGISYEQYF | TGTGCCAGCACTGGACAGGGGATATCCTACGAGCAGTACTTC | TRBJ2-7 | TRBD1 | 14 | few | TRBV7-9
CSVKVGNAGTEAFF | TGCAGCGTTAAGGTGGGGAACGCCGGCACTGAAGCTTTCTTT | TRBJ1-1 | . | 14 | few | TRBV29-1
CASRMTNTEAFF | TGTGCCAGCAGGATGACGAACACTGAAGCTTTCTTT | TRBJ1-1 | . | 12 | . | TRBV6-5
CSARSGSSRDTQYF | TGCAGTGCAAGAAGCGGGAGTTCCCGCGATACGCAGTATTTT | TRBJ2-3 | TRBD2 | 14 | . | TRBV20-1
CASSESYSNQPQHF | TGTGCCAGCAGTGAAAGTTATAGCAATCAGCCCCAGCATTTT | TRBJ1-5 | . | 14 | . | TRBV2
CASSPDREKNSYEQYF | TGTGCCAGCAGCCCGGACAGGGAAAAGAACTCCTACGAGCAGTACTTC | TRBJ2-7 | TRBD1 | 16 | many | TRBV5-6
CSANPAYEQYF | TGCAGTGCGAATCCGGCCTACGAGCAGTACTTC | TRBJ2-7 | . | 11 | many | TRBV20-1
CSARRLAGPKVYNEQFF | TGCAGTGCTAGGAGGCTAGCGGGACCGAAAGTCTACAATGAGCAGTTCTTC | TRBJ2-1 | TRBD2 | 17 | many | TRBV20-1
CSARGDSFNSPLHF | TGCAGTGCTAGGGGGGACAGCTTTAATTCACCCCTCCACTTT | TRBJ1-6 | TRBD1 | 14 | . | TRBV20-1
CSVSLGTGIGDTQYF | TGCAGCGTCTCATTAGGGACAGGGATTGGGGATACGCAGTATTTT | TRBJ2-3 | TRBD1 | 15 | . | TRBV29-1